This T cell receptor beta chain was identified in a study of shared clonotypes between healthy human individuals. Study-level information: The plates for each donor numbered three CD4 naive, three CD4 memory, two CD8 naive and one CD8 memory.

Study-level findings and limits: Sharing across four donors was seen in 4% to 6.5% of naive CD4 clonotypes.

The CDR3 is 11 amino acids. Germline CDR1 reads MRHNA; CDR2 reads SNTAGT. Between the trimmed V and J ends, which lost 2 bases and 11 bases, there was a span of 6 bases. Comment on this clone: Its antigen is currently unknown.

Method: immunoSEQ multiplex PCR; TCRdb's copy keeps in-frame clones and lacks some. The sample has about 2.4 million clones; about 92% are singletons. V is TRBV6-4 and J is TRBJ1-4; D is uncertain. This receptor was identified in a man younger than 30 in good health. The sample taken for sequencing was naive CD4+ T cells sorted from blood. Subset noted: CD45RA+ positively selected. CDR3 sequence reads: CASSDPRKLFF. The CDR3 DNA reads TGTGCCAGCAGTGACCCCCGGAAACTGTTTTTT.